The clone carrying this T cell receptor (beta chain) was recorded only once. The sample originates from a study of blood T cell repertoires in COVID-19. The method was immunoSEQ multiplex PCR; TCRdb's version includes in-frame clones alone and lacks a portion of them. This sample has roughly 150,000 clones, with around 85% found just once. Germline V gene sequence: CDR1 SGHVS, CDR2 FQNEAQ. Germline trimming cut 5 bases from V and 2 bases from J; bases unmatched to any gene: 6. CDR3 length equals 14 residues. Sequencing was carried out using peripheral blood. The receptor comes from a human donor in a cohort sampled during active COVID-19. This chain uses TRBV7-8 with TRBJ2-7; 7 bases match TRBD2. The CDR3 bases are TGTGCCAGCAGCCCCCCGGGACTAACCTACGAGCAGTACTTC. Its translation is CASSPPGLTYEQYF.